The rows below give T cell receptor beta chains drawn from one sample of a study of blood T cell repertoires in COVID-19. Repertoires were generated with immunoSEQ multiplex PCR, while TCRdb's copy carries only in-frame clones and drops some. Found here are about 98,000 clones, approximately 84% of them singletons; the top ten hold roughly 4%. The sample taken for sequencing was peripheral blood. The receptors derive from a human donor in a cohort sampled during active COVID-19. The CDR3 runs from the conserved cysteine through the conserved F or W. D genes are given only for firm matches.

TRBJ2-3,TRBV7-2,NA,CASSLALLKPTQYF
TRBJ2-1,TRBV5-4,NA,CASTRDWNNEQFF
TRBJ2-5,TRBV27,NA,CASTRGETQYF
TRBJ2-5,TRBV9,TRBD1,CASSPRPGQEETQYF
TRBJ1-2,TRBV7-9,NA,CASSVPRTEPFYGYTF
TRBJ2-7,TRBV28,NA,CASSPRRSSYEQYF
TRBJ2-7,TRBV5-6,NA,CASSPGHAYEQYF
TRBJ2-7,TRBV12-3/TRBV12-4,NA,CASSLGSRGEQYF
TRBJ1-5,TRBV2,NA,CASRGGSNSNQPQHF
TRBJ1-2,TRBV4-1,TRBD1,CASSQSWGTATNYGYTF
TRBJ2-1,TRBV5-1,TRBD2,CASSLEPRAGAYNEQFF
TRBJ1-3,TRBV29-1,TRBD1,CSAGDRAGNTIYF
TRBJ1-4,TRBV6-6,TRBD1,CASRGQGGSNEKLFF
TRBJ1-3,TRBV7-2,TRBD1,CASSRDRVNTIYF
TRBJ2-3,TRBV9,NA,CASGYRVESDTQYF
TRBJ1-5,TRBV19,NA,CASSIGRHSNQPQHF
TRBJ2-1,TRBV11-2,NA,CASSSPDRSYNEQFF
TRBJ1-4,TRBV5-6,TRBD1,CASSLVGQGAKKLFF
TRBJ1-1,TRBV6-5,NA,CASSYFGGAMNTEAFF
TRBJ1-4,TRBV12-3/TRBV12-4,TRBD1,CASRRGTGEKLFF
TRBJ1-5,TRBV5-5,NA,CASSLDRSNQPQHF
TRBJ1-5,TRBV10-1,TRBD1,CAGGGRGLDQPQHF
TRBJ2-5,TRBV5-1,TRBD2,CASSPLAGGEETQYF
TRBJ1-2,TRBV5-1,NA,CASSSPPGLYGYTF
TRBJ1-2,TRBV27,NA,CASRTLDYGYTF
TRBJ1-6,TRBV7-9,NA,CASSQDRINSPLHF
TRBJ1-1,TRBV6-5,NA,CASRAPNTEAFF
TRBJ2-3,TRBV21-1,NA,CANISKIHRKERTDTQYF
TRBJ1-5,TRBV5-4,NA,CASSVDYNQPQHF
TRBJ2-3,TRBV2,TRBD2,CASRASGGITDTQYF
TRBJ2-1,TRBV5-1,NA,CASTPGMGLNNEQFF
TRBJ1-1,TRBV3-1/TRBV3-2,TRBD1,CASSPGGGRNTEAFF
TRBJ2-5,TRBV12-3/TRBV12-4,NA,CASSPGGRETQYF
TRBJ1-5,TRBV18,NA,CASSPIPGGNQPQHF
TRBJ1-1,TRBV7-2,NA,CASSLVGSREAFF
TRBJ1-5,TRBV5-1,TRBD1,CASSLWTGGGQPQHF
TRBJ1-1,TRBV20-1,NA,CSARRDTEAFF
TRBJ2-1,TRBV7-2,TRBD2,CASSPRGLAGGSKNEQFF
TRBJ2-3,TRBV19,NA,CARSTGLLTDTQYF
TRBJ1-2,TRBV7-6,NA,CASRGGALPNYGYTF